This T cell receptor beta chain was documented in a study of cytomegalovirus exposure and HLA in healthy donors. Study overall: The roughly 130 validation repertoires used the same platform as the 550 to 750 first-cohort repertoires, a later analysis reported.

Generated by immunoSEQ multiplex PCR, the TCRdb table keeps only in-frame clones and is missing some. The sample consists of some 250,000 clones, nearly 90% of them appearing once. Turning to this clone: The antigen is undetermined.

The donors were part of the validation cohort, which consisted of over a hundred subjects and was separate from the first cohort of 666 subjects. General study results and limits: Some TCR beta chains (around 160 of them) were listed as cytomegalovirus-associated. In vitro confirmation showed a few CMV-associated chains to be CMV antigen specific.

The CDR3 is 15 residues long. J gave up 2 bases and V 7 bases, and 11 bases lay outside the gene matches. The germline V gene has CDR1 MNHNS and CDR2 SASEGT. The clonotype originates from a woman aged 18-29 years in good health and CMV-seronegative. Source material: PBMCs. V usage is TRBV6-1 and J usage is TRBJ2-7, with 7 nucleotides matching TRBD2. The CDR3 DNA sequence: TGTGCCAGCACCACTGACAATCGGGGGGCCTACGAGCAGTACGTC. It specifies CASTTDNRGAYEQYV.